The 2 T cell receptor beta chains below all came from one sample that was sequenced in a study of shared clonotypes between healthy human individuals. Data came from immunoSEQ multiplex PCR; TCRdb stores just in-frame clones and leaves some out. Among some 1 million clones listed, about 75% were seen once. The specimen sequenced was memory CD4+ T cells sorted from blood. Subset defined: CD45RA-negative fraction. These receptors were collected from a young man in good health.

This clone was counted many times. The J gene is TRBJ2-7, the V gene TRBV29-1; tentative D call: TRBD1 (6 bases). V was trimmed by 4 bases and J by 2 bases, leaving 9 bases between them. The germline V gene has CDR1 SQVTM and CDR2 ANQGSEA. This CDR3 is 12 amino acids long. The CDR3 reads CSVGRGTYEQYF. In nucleotides, the CDR3 is TGCAGCGTTGGAAGGGGGACCTACGAGCAGTACTTC.

The V call is TRBV5-1, the J call TRBJ2-5; D gene ambiguous. The CDR3 runs to 13 residues. Germline V gene lookup returns CDR1 SGHRS and CDR2 YFSETQ. V was cut by 4 bases and J by 5 bases, with 12 bases left in between. The CDR3, as DNA: TGCGCCAGCAGCGGTGGACCCAGGGAGACCCAGTACTTC. Residues: CASSGGPRETQYF.